Listed here are 12 T cell receptor beta chains from one sample, sequenced in a study of OX40 agonist ivuxolimab in advanced cancers. Library generation was performed with the immunoSEQ multiplex PCR assay. TCRdb retrieved this table from immuneACCESS and kept in-frame rearrangements only. Not all clones are present; in checked studies, unresolved V genes account for under half, and no reason is known for the remainder. Here the sample has 82,000 or so clones; around 90% occur a single time. The ten largest clones capture approximately 1.2% of the sample. The material sequenced was CD4+ or CD8+ T cells sorted from blood, taken in a trial of the OX40 agonist ivuxolimab. The receptors come from an adult with an advanced solid tumor such as melanoma, head and neck, liver or kidney cancer.

This clone was observed a handful of times. This chain uses TRBV6-1 with TRBJ2-7; D might be TRBD1 (6 bases). From germline, CDR1 is MNHNS and CDR2 SASEGT. V was clipped by 6 bases and J by 1 base, with 16 bases between them. This CDR3 is built from 15 residues. The CDR3 loop is CASRVGQWESYEQYF. The CDR3 nucleotides read TGTGCCAGCAGGGTCGGACAGTGGGAATCCTACGAGCAGTACTTC.

This clone was counted a single time. The V and J genes are TRBV29-1 and TRBJ2-3, with 8 nucleotides matching TRBD1. V gave up 6 bases and J gave up 7 bases; unmatched junction bases: 6. This CDR3 region has 12 residues. Germline CDR1 reads SQVTM; CDR2 reads ANQGSEA. CDR3: CSVDRVMNTQYF. CDR3 nucleotide sequence: TGCAGCGTGGACAGGGTGATGAATACGCAGTATTTT.

V gene TRBV30 combines with J gene TRBJ1-5; D remains unclear. Germline CDR1 is GTSNPN and CDR2 is SVGIG (reference sequence). With 3 bases removed from V and 0 bases from J, the gap between germline ends came to 6 bases. The CDR3 runs 13 residues. In DNA, the CDR3 is TGTGCCTGGAGCCCCTTTAGCAATCAGCCCCAGCATTTT. This codes for CAWSPFSNQPQHF.

This chain joins TRBV4-1 and TRBJ2-5; the D gene is possibly TRBD2 (5 bases). This CDR3 region has 15 residues. Germline-derived CDR1 and CDR2 are MGHRA and YSYEKL. Trimming stripped 4 bases from V and 5 bases from J, with 17 bases between. CDR3 in amino acids: CASSPSGSWRETQYF. DNA of the CDR3: TGCGCCAGCAGCCCCTCCGGGTCTTGGAGGGAGACCCAGTACTTC.

The V and J genes are TRBV19 and TRBJ2-5; 12 bases align to TRBD1. The CDR3 is made up of 15 amino acids. V shed 5 bases, J shed 5 bases, and the junction held 6 bases outside the gene matches. Germline assignment: CDR1 LNHDA and CDR2 SQIVND (reference sequence). Here the CDR3 reads CASSHGTGGGETQYF. For the CDR3, the DNA is TGTGCCAGTAGTCATGGGACAGGGGGCGGTGAGACCCAGTACTTC.

The rearrangement joins TRBV30 to TRBJ2-3; unclear D gene. V was pared by 2 bases and J by 3 bases, with 9 bases between. Germline CDR1 and CDR2: GTSNPN and SVGIG (reference sequence). The CDR3 extends over 13 amino acids. CDR3 loop: CAWSLFGTDTQYF. The CDR3 nucleotides read TGTGCCTGGAGTTTGTTTGGAACAGATACGCAGTATTTT.

The chain recombines TRBV6-4 with TRBJ1-1; D gene ambiguous. CDR1 and CDR2 (germline): MRHNA, SNTAGT. The CDR3 loop spans 13 amino acids. V was trimmed by 3 bases and J by 1 base, leaving 6 bases between them. In DNA form, the CDR3 reads TGTGCCAGCAGTGAGCAGTCGAACACTGAAGCTTTCTTT. This sequence encodes CASSEQSNTEAFF.

The chain combines TRBV2 with TRBJ2-5; weak D call: TRBD2 (5 bases). V was shortened by 6 bases and J by 2 bases, with 10 bases between the two germline ends. Germline V gene lookup returns CDR1 SNHLY and CDR2 FYNNEI. The CDR3 is 13 residues long. As DNA, the CDR3 is TGTGCCAGCAGAAGACGGGAACAAGAGACCCAGTACTTC. It specifies CASRRREQETQYF.

CDR3 loop: CASSGQGGEKLFF. CDR3 nucleotide sequence: TGTGCCAGCAGCGGACAGGGTGGGGAAAAACTGTTTTTT. The chain employs TRBV7-9 and TRBJ1-4; TRBD1 agrees at 8 bases. V lost 5 bases, J lost 8 bases, and 4 bases stayed unmatched. Germline lookup yields CDR1 SEHNR and CDR2 FQNEAQ (reference sequence). The CDR3 loop spans 13 amino acids.

The J gene is TRBJ2-4, the V gene TRBV4-3; the D gene is possibly TRBD2 (5 bases). There are 13 residues in the CDR3. Trimming shortened V by 4 bases and J by 9 bases, and 13 bases separated the two germline ends. Per germline, CDR1 LGHNA and CDR2 YSLEER. The DNA for the CDR3 is TGCGCCAGCAGCCCCCAGACTCGGGGCATTCAGTACTTC. It translates to CASSPQTRGIQYF.

This rearrangement joins TRBV7-9 to TRBJ2-7, with TRBD1 identical over 11 bases. Germline CDR1 SEHNR, CDR2 FQNEAQ (reference sequence). The CDR3 runs to 15 residues. V lost 4 bases to trimming and J lost 1 base; unmatched junction nucleotides: 3. Written as DNA, the CDR3 is TGTGCCAGCAGCTGGGGGACAGGGGGATCCTACGAGCAGTACTTC. Translated, it gives CASSWGTGGSYEQYF.

The chain links TRBV7-9 to TRBJ2-1; 9 nucleotides line up with TRBD1. The CDR3 has 15 amino acids. Germline V gene sequence: CDR1 SEHNR, CDR2 FQNEAQ (reference sequence). The J segment lost 1 base and the V segment lost 6 bases, leaving 4 bases of the junction unmatched. CDR3 coding DNA: TGTGCCAGCAGGACGGGGACAGGGTCCTACAATGAGCAGTTCTTC. Translating gives CASRTGTGSYNEQFF. The full variable domain, in which reference TRBV7-9 and TRBJ2-1 provide the parts outside the CDR3, is DTGVSQNPRHKITKRGQNVTFRCDPISEHNRLYWYRQTLGQGPEFLTYFQNEAQLEKSRLLSDRFSAERPKGSFSTLEIQRTEQGDSAMYLCASRTGTGSYNEQFFGPGTRLTVL.